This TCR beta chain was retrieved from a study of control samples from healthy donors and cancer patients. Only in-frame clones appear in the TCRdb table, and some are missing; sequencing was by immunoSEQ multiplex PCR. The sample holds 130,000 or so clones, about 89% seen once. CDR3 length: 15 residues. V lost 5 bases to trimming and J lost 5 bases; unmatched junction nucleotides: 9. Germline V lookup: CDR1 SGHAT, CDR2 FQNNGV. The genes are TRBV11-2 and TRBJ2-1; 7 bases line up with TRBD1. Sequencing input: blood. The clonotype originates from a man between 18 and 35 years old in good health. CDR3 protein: CASSLRRGSHNEQFF. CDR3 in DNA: TGTGCCAGCAGCCTACGCAGGGGGTCCCACAATGAGCAGTTCTTC.